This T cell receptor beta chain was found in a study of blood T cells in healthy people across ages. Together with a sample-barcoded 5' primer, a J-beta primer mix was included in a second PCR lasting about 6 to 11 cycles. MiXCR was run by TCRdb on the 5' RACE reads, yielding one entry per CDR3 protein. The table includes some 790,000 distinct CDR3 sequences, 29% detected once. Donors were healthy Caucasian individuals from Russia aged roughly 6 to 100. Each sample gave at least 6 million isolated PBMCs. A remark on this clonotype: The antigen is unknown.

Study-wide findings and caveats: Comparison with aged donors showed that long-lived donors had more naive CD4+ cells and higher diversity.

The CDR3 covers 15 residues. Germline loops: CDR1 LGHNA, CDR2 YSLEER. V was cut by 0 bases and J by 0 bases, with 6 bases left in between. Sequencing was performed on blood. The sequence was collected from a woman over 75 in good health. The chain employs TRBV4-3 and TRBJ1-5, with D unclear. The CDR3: CASSQDYNSNQPQHF. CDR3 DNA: TGCGCCAGCAGCCAAGATTATAATAGCAATCAGCCCCAGCATTTT.